This entry lists 21 T cell receptor beta chains sequenced from one sample in a study of OX40 agonist ivuxolimab in advanced cancers. Sequenced by immunoSEQ multiplex PCR; TCRdb stores in-frame clones only, minus some. The data show approximately 76,000 clones, with 85% to 90% seen just once and 10% to 15% held by the top ten. The input for sequencing was CD4+ or CD8+ T cells sorted from blood, taken in a trial of the OX40 agonist ivuxolimab. Every receptor here comes from an adult with an advanced solid tumor such as melanoma, head and neck, liver or kidney cancer.

The chain uses TRBV2 and TRBJ2-3, with 7 bases fitting TRBD2. CDR1 SNHLY and CDR2 FYNNEI come from the germline V gene. This CDR3 comprises 15 residues. Trimming took 6 bases from V and 0 from J; bases not matched to a gene: 6. The CDR3 spells CASRLLAVSTDTQYF. CDR3 nucleotide sequence: TGTGCCAGCAGGCTGCTAGCGGTGAGCACAGATACGCAGTATTTT.

The chain recombines TRBV28 with TRBJ2-7, with TRBD2 identical over 9 bases. CDR1 is MDHEN and CDR2 is SYDVKM in the germline V gene. V shed 1 base and J 3 bases; nucleotides not matched to a gene: 10. The CDR3 has 17 amino acids. The CDR3 sequence: CASSLFTSGSTYYEQYF. CDR3 DNA sequence: TGTGCCAGCAGTTTATTTACTAGCGGGTCTACTTACTACGAGCAGTACTTC. The full variable domain, rest sourced from reference TRBV28 and TRBJ2-7, is DVKVTQSSRYLVKRTGEKVFLECVQDMDHENMFWYRQDPGLGLRLIYFSYDVKMKEKGDIPEGYSVSREKKERFSLILESASTNQTSMYLCASSLFTSGSTYYEQYFGPGTRLTVT.

The gene calls are TRBV28 and TRBJ2-7; 9 bases are a match to TRBD1. The germline CDR1 and CDR2 sequences are MDHEN and SYDVKM. The trim removed 6 bases at V and 1 base at J, leaving 7 bases unmatched. The CDR3 has 15 residues. CDR3 in amino acids: CASRDSGQGSYEQYF. The CDR3 bases are TGTGCCAGCAGAGACTCGGGACAGGGATCCTACGAGCAGTACTTC.

This chain connects TRBV19 to TRBJ2-7; 10 bases match TRBD1. The CDR3 has 14 residues. The germline V gene encodes CDR1 LNHDA and CDR2 SQIVND (reference sequence). V shed 5 bases and J 6 bases; nucleotides not matched to a gene: 7. In DNA, the CDR3 is TGTGCCAGTAGTCCGACAGGGGGCATTAGCGAGCAGTACTTC. Encoded protein: CASSPTGGISEQYF.

The rearrangement links TRBV5-1 to TRBJ2-7; no firm D call. Germline CDR1 reads SGHRS; CDR2 reads YFSETQ. The V end was cut by 4 bases, the J end by 3 bases, with 14 bases between. This CDR3 has 14 residues. In DNA form, the CDR3 reads TGCGCCAGCAGCCCCACAAGTCGGTACTACGAGCAGTACTTC. Translated: CASSPTSRYYEQYF.

This rearrangement joins TRBV7-3 to TRBJ2-1, with no clear D. Germline lookup yields CDR1 SGHTA and CDR2 FQGTGA. The CDR3 loop spans 12 amino acids. Trimming cost V 0 bases and J 6 bases, with 3 bases left between them. CDR3 in DNA: TGTGCCAGCAGCTTAACAGGCAATGAGCAGTTCTTC. This gives the protein CASSLTGNEQFF.

The chain has TRBV7-9 and TRBJ2-3; possibly TRBD2 for D (6 bases). Germline CDR1 is SEHNR and CDR2 is FQNEAQ (reference sequence). V was trimmed by 5 bases and J by 5 bases, leaving 11 bases between them. The CDR3 is 13 residues long. DNA of the CDR3: TGTGCCAGCAGCCCAGGAGGGGTAGATACGCAGTATTTT. Translation gives CASSPGGVDTQYF.

This chain uses TRBV5-4 with TRBJ2-1; 8 nucleotides match TRBD2. V lost 0 bases and J lost 4; bases outside the gene matches: 3. Germline V gene lookup returns CDR1 SGHNT and CDR2 YYREEE (reference sequence). The CDR3 spans 15 residues. DNA for the CDR3: TGTGCCAGCAGCTTGGGGGGACTAGGATACAATGAGCAGTTCTTC. It encodes CASSLGGLGYNEQFF.

This chain uses TRBV6-1 with TRBJ1-4; no firm D call. Looked up from germline, CDR1 is MNHNS and CDR2 is SASEGT. CDR3 length: 15 residues. Trimming cost V 8 bases and J 0 bases, with 13 bases left between them. The DNA for the CDR3 is TGTGCCAGCGAGGAAACAGAACCAACTAATGAAAAACTGTTTTTT. Translation gives CASEETEPTNEKLFF.

J is TRBJ2-7 and V is TRBV28; D is ambiguous. The germline gives CDR1 MDHEN, CDR2 SYDVKM. With 3 bases removed from V and 3 bases from J, the gap between germline ends came to 6 bases. The CDR3 consists of 12 residues. The CDR3 is CASSLEDYEQYF. The CDR3 nucleotides are TGTGCCAGCAGTTTGGAAGACTACGAGCAGTACTTC.

The rearrangement uses TRBV9 and TRBJ1-1, with 8 bases fitting TRBD1. Losses at the gene ends were 2 bases for V and 5 bases for J; bases not matched to a gene: 5. CDR3 length: 14 amino acids. The germline V gene encodes CDR1 SGDLS and CDR2 YYNGEE. CDR3 sequence: CASSVETGVTEAFF. The CDR3 nucleotides are TGTGCCAGCAGCGTGGAGACAGGGGTGACTGAAGCTTTCTTT.

A single count supports this clone. The chain uses TRBV6-5 and TRBJ2-1; D not certain. The germline CDR1 and CDR2 sequences are MNHEY and SVGAGI. This CDR3 is built from 11 residues. Trimming cost V 0 bases and J 8 bases, with 2 bases left between them. The CDR3 here is CASSYSHEQFF. Here the CDR3 DNA reads TGTGCCAGCAGTTACTCGCATGAGCAGTTCTTC.

V is TRBV30 and J is TRBJ1-4; no clear D gene. The CDR3 totals 16 residues. Trimming took 1 base from V and 6 from J, leaving 18 bases between them. Per the germline V gene, CDR1 is GTSNPN and CDR2 is SVGIG (reference sequence). The CDR3 is CAWSAGMGRVDEKLFF. The CDR3 DNA is TGTGCCTGGAGTGCGGGGATGGGTAGAGTAGATGAAAAACTGTTTTTT.

The chain links TRBV6-6 to TRBJ2-1, with D possibly being TRBD1 (5 bases). Germline V CDR1 and CDR2: MNHNY, SVGAGI (reference sequence). The CDR3 sequence is 14 residues long. V was shortened by 2 bases and J by 4 bases, with 9 bases between the two germline ends. CDR3 nucleotide sequence: TGTGCCAGCAGTTACCAGGGTCGGTACAATGAGCAGTTCTTC. Its protein is CASSYQGRYNEQFF.

The chain uses TRBV11-2 and TRBJ2-3, with 9 bases that match TRBD1. The CDR3 has 18 amino acids. CDR1 is SGHAT, CDR2 FQNNGV, per germline. J gave up 0 bases and V 5 bases, and 12 bases lay outside the gene matches. The chain's CDR3 is CASSSRTGTGTSTDTQYF. The CDR3 DNA follows: TGTGCCAGCAGCAGCCGGACCGGGACAGGGACTAGCACAGATACGCAGTATTTT.

The sample holds one count of this clone. V is TRBV28 and J is TRBJ2-6; no clear D gene. The ends were cut back, 3 bases at V and 0 bases at J, with 12 bases in the middle. The length of the CDR3 is 17 residues. From germline, CDR1 is MDHEN and CDR2 SYDVKM. The CDR3 DNA is TGTGCCAGCAGTTTGGATGTAGTACTCTCTGGGGCCAACGTCCTGACTTTC. Protein sequence: CASSLDVVLSGANVLTF.

This chain joins TRBV28 and TRBJ1-4; no definite D call. Germline V gives CDR1 MDHEN, CDR2 SYDVKM. CDR3 length equals 14 residues. V gave up 6 bases and J gave up 13 bases, with 21 bases separating them. The CDR3 protein is CASRPGPREVGLFF. Written as DNA, the CDR3 is TGTGCCAGCAGGCCGGGTCCAAGGGAGGTGGGACTGTTTTTT.

A few counts support this clone. CDR3 sequence (DNA): TGCGCCAGCAGCCAAGCTGGGGGGAACACTGAAGCTTTCTTT. Amino acids: CASSQAGGNTEAFF. The chain uses TRBV5-1 and TRBJ1-1; D perhaps matches TRBD1 (5 bases). Trimming removed 4 bases at V and 1 base at J, with 11 bases between. Germline V gene sequence: CDR1 SGHRS, CDR2 YFSETQ. CDR3 length equals 14 residues. The full variable domain, in which reference TRBV5-1 and TRBJ1-1 provide the parts outside the CDR3, is KAGVTQTPRYLIKTRGQQVTLSCSPISGHRSVSWYQQTPGQGLQFLFEYFSETQRNKGNFPGRFSGRQFSNSRSEMNVSTLELGDSALYLCASSQAGGNTEAFFGQGTRLTVV.

The chain uses TRBV28 and TRBJ2-7; D could derive from TRBD1 or TRBD2 (5 bases each). The CDR3 totals 15 residues. Between the trimmed V and J ends, which lost 7 bases and 0 bases, there was a span of 16 bases. Germline lookup yields CDR1 MDHEN and CDR2 SYDVKM. CDR3 nucleotides: TGTGCCAGCATTCCGGGACCCCCAAACTCCTACGAGCAGTACTTC. Translation gives CASIPGPPNSYEQYF.

This clone is deemed medium-sized (0.01 to 0.1%). The genes are TRBV4-2 and TRBJ2-7; 9 positions agree with TRBD2. Looked up from germline, CDR1 is LGHNA and CDR2 is YNFKEQ. The CDR3 has 15 amino acids. Trimming took 0 bases from V and 0 from J; bases not matched to a gene: 0. In nucleotides, the CDR3 is TGTGCCAGCAGCCAAGAGCGGGAGGGCTCCTACGAGCAGTACTTC. Its translation: CASSQEREGSYEQYF.

The chain couples TRBV12-5 to TRBJ2-5, with 8 bases matching TRBD1. This CDR3 region has 14 residues. After removal of 1 base from V and 4 bases from J, the junction contained 2 bases not matched to a gene. Germline lookup yields CDR1 LGHNT and CDR2 FRNRAP. DNA of the CDR3: TGTGCTAGTGGTTTGGGAACAGGGGGAGAGACCCAGTACTTC. Its translation is CASGLGTGGETQYF. Drawing the rest from reference TRBV12-5 and TRBJ2-5, the complete variable domain is DARVTQTPRHKVTEMGQEVTMRCQPILGHNTVFWYRQTMMQGLELLAYFRNRAPLDDSGMPKDRFSAEMPDATLATLKIQPSEPRDSAVYFCASGLGTGGETQYFGPGTRLLVL.